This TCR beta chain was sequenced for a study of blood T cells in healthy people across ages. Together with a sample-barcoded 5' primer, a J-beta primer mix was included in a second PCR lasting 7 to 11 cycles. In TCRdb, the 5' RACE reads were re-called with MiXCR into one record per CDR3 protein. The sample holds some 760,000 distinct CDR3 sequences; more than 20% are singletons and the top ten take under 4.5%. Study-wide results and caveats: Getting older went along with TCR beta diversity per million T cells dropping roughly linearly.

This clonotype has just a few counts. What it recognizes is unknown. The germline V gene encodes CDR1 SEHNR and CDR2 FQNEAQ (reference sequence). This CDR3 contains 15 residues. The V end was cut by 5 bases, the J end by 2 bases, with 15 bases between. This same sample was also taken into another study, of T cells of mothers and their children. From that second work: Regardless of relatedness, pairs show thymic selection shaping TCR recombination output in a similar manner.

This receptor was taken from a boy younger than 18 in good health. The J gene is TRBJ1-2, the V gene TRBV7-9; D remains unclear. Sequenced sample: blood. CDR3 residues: CASSGLYGKNYGYTF. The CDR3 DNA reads TGTGCCAGCAGCGGTCTATACGGGAAGAACTATGGCTACACCTTC.